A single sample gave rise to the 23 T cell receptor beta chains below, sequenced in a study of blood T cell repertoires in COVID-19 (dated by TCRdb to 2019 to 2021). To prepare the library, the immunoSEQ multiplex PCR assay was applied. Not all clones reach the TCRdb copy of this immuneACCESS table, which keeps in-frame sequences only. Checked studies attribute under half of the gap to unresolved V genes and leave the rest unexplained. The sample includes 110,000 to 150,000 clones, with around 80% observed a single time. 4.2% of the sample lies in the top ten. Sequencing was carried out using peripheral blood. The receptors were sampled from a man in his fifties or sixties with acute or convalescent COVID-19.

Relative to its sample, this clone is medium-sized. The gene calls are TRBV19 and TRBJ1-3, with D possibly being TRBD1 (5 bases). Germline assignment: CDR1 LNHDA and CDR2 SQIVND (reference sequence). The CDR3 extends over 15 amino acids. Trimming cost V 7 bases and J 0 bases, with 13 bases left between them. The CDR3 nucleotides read TGTGCCAGTACCTTGACAGCGAACTCTGGAAACACCATATATTTT. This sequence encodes CASTLTANSGNTIYF.

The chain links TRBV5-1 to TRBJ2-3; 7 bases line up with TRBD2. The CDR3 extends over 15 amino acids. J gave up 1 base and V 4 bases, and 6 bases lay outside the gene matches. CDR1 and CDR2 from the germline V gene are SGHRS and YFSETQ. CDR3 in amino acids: CASSNTGGRTDTQYF. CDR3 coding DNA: TGCGCCAGCAGCAATACGGGGGGACGCACAGATACGCAGTATTTT.

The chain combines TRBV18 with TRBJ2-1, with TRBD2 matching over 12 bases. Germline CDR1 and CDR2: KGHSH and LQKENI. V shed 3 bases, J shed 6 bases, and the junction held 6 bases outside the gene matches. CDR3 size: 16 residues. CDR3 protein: CASSPLAGGPGNEQFF. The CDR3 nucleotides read TGTGCCAGCTCACCGCTAGCGGGAGGGCCCGGCAATGAGCAGTTCTTC.

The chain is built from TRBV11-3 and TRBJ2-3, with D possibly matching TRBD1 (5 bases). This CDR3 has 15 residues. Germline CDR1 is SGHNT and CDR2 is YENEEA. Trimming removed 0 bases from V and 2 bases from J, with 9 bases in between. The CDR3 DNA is TGTGCCAGCAGCTTAGAGGGCAGGGTCACAGATACGCAGTATTTT. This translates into CASSLEGRVTDTQYF.

The CDR3 loop is CSALDSLNTEAFF. CDR3 bases: TGCAGCGCCCTGGACAGCCTGAACACTGAAGCTTTCTTT. This rearrangement joins TRBV29-1 to TRBJ1-1, with TRBD1 as a possible D gene (6 bases). The germline CDR1 and CDR2 sequences are SQVTM and ANQGSEA. CDR3 size: 13 residues. V was cut by 7 bases and J by 0 bases, with 12 bases left in between. The whole variable domain, filled in from reference TRBV29-1 and TRBJ1-1, reads SAVISQKPSRDICQRGTSLTIQCQVDSQVTMMFWYRQQPGQSLTLIATANQGSEATYESGFVIDKFPISRPNLTFSTLTVSNMSPEDSSIYLCSALDSLNTEAFFGQGTRLTVV.

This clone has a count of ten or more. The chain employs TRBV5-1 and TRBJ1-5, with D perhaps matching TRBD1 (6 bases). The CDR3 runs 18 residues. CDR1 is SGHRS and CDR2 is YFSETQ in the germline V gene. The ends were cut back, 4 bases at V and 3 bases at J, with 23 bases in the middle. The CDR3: CASSGSDSLGWDNQPQHF. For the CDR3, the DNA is TGCGCCAGCAGCGGGTCGGACAGTTTGGGATGGGACAATCAGCCCCAGCATTTT.

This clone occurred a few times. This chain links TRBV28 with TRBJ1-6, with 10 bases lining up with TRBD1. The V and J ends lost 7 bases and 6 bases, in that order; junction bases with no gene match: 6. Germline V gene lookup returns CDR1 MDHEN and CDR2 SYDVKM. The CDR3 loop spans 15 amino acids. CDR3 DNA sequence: TGTGCCAGCAAACATTGGACAGGGGGTAATTCACCCCTCCACTTT. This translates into CASKHWTGGNSPLHF. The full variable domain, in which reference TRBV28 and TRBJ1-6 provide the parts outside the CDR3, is DVKVTQSSRYLVKRTGEKVFLECVQDMDHENMFWYRQDPGLGLRLIYFSYDVKMKEKGDIPEGYSVSREKKERFSLILESASTNQTSMYLCASKHWTGGNSPLHFGNGTRLTVT.

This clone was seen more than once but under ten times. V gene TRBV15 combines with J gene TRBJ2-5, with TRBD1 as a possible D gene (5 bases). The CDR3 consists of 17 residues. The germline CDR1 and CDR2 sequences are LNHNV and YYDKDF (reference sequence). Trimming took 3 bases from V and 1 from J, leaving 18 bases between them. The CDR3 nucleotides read TGTGCCACCAGCAGGGTACAGGTATTTTCCCCCCAAGAGACCCAGTACTTC. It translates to CATSRVQVFSPQETQYF. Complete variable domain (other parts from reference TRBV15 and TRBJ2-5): DAMVIQNPRYQVTQFGKPVTLSCSQTLNHNVMYWYQQKSSQAPKLLFHYYDKDFNNEADTPDNFQSRRPNTSFCFLDIRSPGLGDTAMYLCATSRVQVFSPQETQYFGPGTRLLVL.

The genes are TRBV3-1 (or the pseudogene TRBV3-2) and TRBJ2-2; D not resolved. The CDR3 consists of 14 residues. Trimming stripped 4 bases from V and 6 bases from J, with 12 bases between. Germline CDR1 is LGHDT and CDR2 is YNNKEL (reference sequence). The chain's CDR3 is CASSPTRTAGELFF. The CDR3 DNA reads TGTGCCAGCAGCCCAACCCGAACGGCCGGGGAGCTGTTTTTT.

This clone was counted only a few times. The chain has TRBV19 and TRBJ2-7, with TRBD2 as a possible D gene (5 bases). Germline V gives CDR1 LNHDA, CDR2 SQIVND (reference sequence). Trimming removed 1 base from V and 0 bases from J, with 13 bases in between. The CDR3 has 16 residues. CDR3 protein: CASSIATTRSSYEQYF. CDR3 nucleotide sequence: TGTGCCAGTAGTATAGCGACTACTCGCAGCTCCTACGAGCAGTACTTC.

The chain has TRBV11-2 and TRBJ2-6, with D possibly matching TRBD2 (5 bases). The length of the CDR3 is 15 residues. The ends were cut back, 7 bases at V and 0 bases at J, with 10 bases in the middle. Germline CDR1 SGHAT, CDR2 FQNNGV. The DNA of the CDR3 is TGTGCCAGCACCATCGGGATCTCTGGGGCCAACGTCCTGACTTTC. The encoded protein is CASTIGISGANVLTF.

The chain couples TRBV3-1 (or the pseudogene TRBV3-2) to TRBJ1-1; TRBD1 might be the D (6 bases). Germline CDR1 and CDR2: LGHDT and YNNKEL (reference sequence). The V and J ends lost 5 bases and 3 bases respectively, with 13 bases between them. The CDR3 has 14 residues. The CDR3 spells CASSVEGGDTEAFF. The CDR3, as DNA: TGTGCCAGCAGCGTGGAAGGGGGGGACACTGAAGCTTTCTTT.

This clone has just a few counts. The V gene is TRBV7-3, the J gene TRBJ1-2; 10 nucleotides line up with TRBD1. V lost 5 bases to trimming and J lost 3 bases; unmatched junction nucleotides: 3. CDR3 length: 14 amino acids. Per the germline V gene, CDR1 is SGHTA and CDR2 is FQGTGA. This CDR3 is CASSEGTGDYGYTF. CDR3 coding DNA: TGTGCCAGCAGCGAAGGGACAGGGGACTATGGCTACACCTTC.

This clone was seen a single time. In DNA form, the CDR3 reads TGTGCCAGCAGGGCCGGGACAGGGTTTTCCGGGGAGCTGTTTTTT. Encoded protein: CASRAGTGFSGELFF. V usage is TRBV5-5 and J usage is TRBJ2-2; 9 nucleotides align to TRBD1. This CDR3 has 15 amino acids. Germline CDR1 reads SGHKS; CDR2 reads YYEKEE (reference sequence). V shed 5 bases, J shed 6 bases, and the junction held 8 bases outside the gene matches.

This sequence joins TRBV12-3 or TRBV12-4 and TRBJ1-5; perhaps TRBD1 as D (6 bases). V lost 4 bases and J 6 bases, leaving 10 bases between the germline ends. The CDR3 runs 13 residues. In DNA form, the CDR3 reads TGTGCCAGCAGTTCGGCAGGGGTTCAGCCCCAGCATTTT. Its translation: CASSSAGVQPQHF.

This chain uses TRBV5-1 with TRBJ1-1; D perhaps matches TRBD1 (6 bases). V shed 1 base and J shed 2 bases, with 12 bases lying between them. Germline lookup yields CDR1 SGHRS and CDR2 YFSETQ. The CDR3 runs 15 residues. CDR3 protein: CASSLFRGQNTEAFF. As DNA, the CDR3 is TGCGCCAGCAGCTTGTTCAGGGGACAAAACACTGAAGCTTTCTTT. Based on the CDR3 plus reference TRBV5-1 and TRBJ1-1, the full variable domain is KAGVTQTPRYLIKTRGQQVTLSCSPISGHRSVSWYQQTPGQGLQFLFEYFSETQRNKGNFPGRFSGRQFSNSRSEMNVSTLELGDSALYLCASSLFRGQNTEAFFGQGTRLTVV.

This CDR3 reads CASSRNAQGARGNIQYF. The CDR3 nucleotides read TGTGCCAGCAGTCGGAACGCGCAGGGGGCGAGGGGAAACATTCAGTACTTC. The genes are TRBV6-2 or TRBV6-3 and TRBJ2-4, with TRBD1 matching 8 bases. Germline CDR1 MNHEY, CDR2 SVGEGT. The CDR3 consists of 17 residues. Losses at the gene ends were 5 bases for V and 6 bases for J; bases not matched to a gene: 15.

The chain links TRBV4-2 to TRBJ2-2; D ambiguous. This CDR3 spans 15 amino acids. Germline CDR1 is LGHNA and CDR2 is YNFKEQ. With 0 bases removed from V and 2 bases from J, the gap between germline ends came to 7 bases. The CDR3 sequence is CASSQDRSNTGELFF. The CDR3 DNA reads TGTGCCAGCAGCCAAGATCGTTCCAACACCGGGGAGCTGTTTTTT.

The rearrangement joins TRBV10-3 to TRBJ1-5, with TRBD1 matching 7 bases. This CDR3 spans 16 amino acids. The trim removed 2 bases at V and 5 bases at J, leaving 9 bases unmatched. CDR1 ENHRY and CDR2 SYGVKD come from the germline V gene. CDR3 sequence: CAISEPSFRGDQPQHF. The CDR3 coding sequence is TGTGCCATCAGTGAGCCCAGTTTCAGGGGGGATCAGCCCCAGCATTTT.

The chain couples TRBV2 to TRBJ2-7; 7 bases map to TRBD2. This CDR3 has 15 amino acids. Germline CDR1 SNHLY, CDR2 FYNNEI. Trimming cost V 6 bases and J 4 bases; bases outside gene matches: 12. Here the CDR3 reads CASRASGTTVYEQYF. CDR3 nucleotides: TGTGCCAGCAGGGCCTCCGGGACTACCGTGTACGAGCAGTACTTC.

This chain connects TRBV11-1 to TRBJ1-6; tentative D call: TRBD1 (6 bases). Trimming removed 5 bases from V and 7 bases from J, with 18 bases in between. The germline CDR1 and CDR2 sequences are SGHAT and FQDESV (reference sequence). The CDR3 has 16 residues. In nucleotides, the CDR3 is TGTGCCAGCAGCCGAACAGGGATTCATAAAAATTCACCCCTCCACTTT. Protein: CASSRTGIHKNSPLHF.

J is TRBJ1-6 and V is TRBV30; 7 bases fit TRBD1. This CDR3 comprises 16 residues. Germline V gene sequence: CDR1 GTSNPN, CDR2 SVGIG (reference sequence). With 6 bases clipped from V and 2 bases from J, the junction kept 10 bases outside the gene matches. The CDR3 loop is CACAPTGYTYNSPLHF. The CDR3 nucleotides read TGTGCCTGTGCGCCGACAGGGTACACCTATAATTCACCCCTCCACTTT.

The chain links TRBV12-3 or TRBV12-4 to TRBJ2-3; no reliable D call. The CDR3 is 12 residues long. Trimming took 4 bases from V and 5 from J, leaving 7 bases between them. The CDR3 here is CASSSNLDTQYF. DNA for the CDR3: TGTGCCAGCAGTTCGAACTTAGATACGCAGTATTTT.